The 30 T cell receptor beta chains reported below all come from one sample, sequenced in a study of blood T cells in healthy people across ages. A second PCR of 7 to 11 cycles used a sample-barcoded 5' primer and a J-beta primer mix. A single record per CDR3 protein comes from TCRdb applying MiXCR to the 5' RACE reads. Here the sample spans more than 800,000 distinct CDR3 sequences, about 28% being singletons. Sequenced: blood. The receptors originated from a woman older than 75 in good health.

This clonotype was recorded a few times. The chain joins TRBV12-3 or TRBV12-4 to TRBJ1-1, with D possibly being TRBD1 (6 bases). Trimming took 2 bases from V and 5 from J, leaving 12 bases between them. This CDR3 comprises 14 residues. Here the CDR3 DNA reads TGTGCCAGCAGTTTACGTACAGGGAAGACTGAAGCTTTCTTT. It specifies CASSLRTGKTEAFF.

Only a few counts were recorded for this clonotype. This chain connects TRBV5-1 to TRBJ1-1; unclear D gene. V was shortened by 4 bases and J by 4 bases, with 20 bases between the two germline ends. Germline CDR1 reads SGHRS; CDR2 reads YFSETQ. The CDR3 is 16 residues long. CDR3 sequence: CASSRLGLTGSTEAFF. In nucleotides, the CDR3 is TGCGCCAGCAGCAGGCTCGGGCTGACGGGGAGCACTGAAGCTTTCTTT.

This clonotype was counted a few times. This sequence joins TRBV29-1 and TRBJ2-7, with D perhaps TRBD2 (5 bases). Germline-derived CDR1 and CDR2 are SQVTM and ANQGSEA. This CDR3 has 15 amino acids. V lost 6 bases, J lost 5 bases, and 23 bases lay in between. The CDR3 is CSVGGEMATSNEQYF. The DNA of the CDR3 is TGCAGCGTCGGAGGCGAGATGGCTACTTCCAACGAGCAGTACTTC.

At least ten counts were recorded for this clonotype. The chain uses TRBV12-3 or TRBV12-4 and TRBJ2-3; D not resolved. Trimming shortened V by 2 bases and J by 3 bases, and 15 bases separated the two germline ends. The CDR3 runs 16 residues. The CDR3 spells CASSLPTAQGTDTQYF. The CDR3 DNA reads TGTGCCAGCAGTTTACCAACCGCCCAAGGGACAGATACGCAGTATTTT.

Comments on this clonotype: One base away lies a much larger clone, so this may be a sequencing read error. The rearrangement uses TRBV28 and TRBJ1-5; no reliable D call. Looked up from germline, CDR1 is MDHEN and CDR2 is SYDVKM. CDR3 size: 15 residues. Here the CDR3 DNA reads TGTGCCAGCGGTTTTTGGGTAGGGATCTATCAGCCCCAGCATTTT. This codes for CASGFWVGIYQPQHF.

As to this clonotype: Just one base apart from a much larger clone, this may be a read error. J is TRBJ1-2 and V is TRBV7-9; 7 positions agree with TRBD1. The CDR3 runs 13 residues. CDR1 is SEHNR, CDR2 FQNEAQ, per germline (reference sequence). DNA for the CDR3: TGTGCCAGCAGCGAGACAGGGCCCTTAGGCTACATCTTC. This codes for CASSETGPLGYIF.

The chain joins TRBV6-2 or TRBV6-3 to TRBJ1-5, with a weak D call TRBD1 (5 bases). From germline, CDR1 is MNHEY and CDR2 SVGEGT. V lost 10 bases, J lost 0 bases, and 13 bases lay in between. The CDR3 has 14 residues. CDR3 residues: CANTQGNSNQPQHF. In DNA form, the CDR3 reads TGTGCCAACACCCAGGGTAATAGCAATCAGCCCCAGCATTTT.

In its sample, this clonotype was seen many times. The gene calls are TRBV20-1 and TRBJ1-6; D is uncertain. This CDR3 comprises 15 residues. Germline loops: CDR1 DFQATT, CDR2 SNEGSKA (reference sequence). The germline V and J ends were trimmed by 0 bases and 7 bases, with 13 bases remaining between them. The CDR3 DNA is TGCAGTGCTAGAGAGGCGGCGGCGGGGAATTCACCCCTCCACTTT. Translating it yields CSAREAAAGNSPLHF.

The gene calls are TRBV7-9 and TRBJ1-1, with 9 positions matching TRBD1. Germline V gene sequence: CDR1 SEHNR, CDR2 FQNEAQ (reference sequence). Losses at the gene ends were 6 bases for V and 5 bases for J; bases not matched to a gene: 13. The CDR3 has 16 amino acids. CDR3 DNA: TGTGCCAGCAGTCAAGGGACAGGGTTGTCTGGGACTGAAGCTTTCTTT. As protein: CASSQGTGLSGTEAFF. Supplemented by reference TRBV7-9 and TRBJ1-1, the full variable domain reads DTGVSQNPRHKITKRGQNVTFRCDPISEHNRLYWYRQTLGQGPEFLTYFQNEAQLEKSRLLSDRFSAERPKGSFSTLEIQRTEQGDSAMYLCASSQGTGLSGTEAFFGQGTRLTVV.

Here the CDR3 DNA reads TGTGCCAGCAGCTTAGGTGGTGGGCCCTCTGGAAACACCATATATTTT. Translated: CASSLGGGPSGNTIYF. V and J are TRBV7-2 and TRBJ1-3; no clear D. The CDR3 is 16 residues long. Trimming took off 1 base at V and 0 bases at J, with 10 bases between the two ends. CDR1 and CDR2 from the germline V gene are SGHTA and FQGNSA.

The rearrangement links TRBV2 to TRBJ1-1; D is undetermined. There are 12 residues in the CDR3. V lost 4 bases and J lost 5, with 8 bases in between. Germline lookup yields CDR1 SNHLY and CDR2 FYNNEI. CDR3 protein: CASSVSKTEAFF. For the CDR3, the DNA is TGTGCCAGCAGTGTCTCAAAAACTGAAGCTTTCTTT. The entire variable domain, with the rest obtained from reference TRBV2 and TRBJ1-1, is as follows: EPEVTQTPSHQVTQMGQEVILRCVPISNHLYFYWYRQILGQKVEFLVSFYNNEISEKSEIFDDQFSVERPDGSNFTLKIRSTKLEDSAMYFCASSVSKTEAFFGQGTRLTVV.

On this clonotype: A much larger clone differs by one base, so this may be a read error. The V gene is TRBV20-1, the J gene TRBJ2-1; weak D call: TRBD1 (6 bases). Germline V lookup: CDR1 DFQATT, CDR2 SNEGSKA (reference sequence). This CDR3 has 11 residues. CDR3 DNA sequence: TGCTGTGCTAGTAGGGGGAATGAGCAGTTCTTC. Its protein is CCASRGNEQFF.

This clonotype was counted at least ten times. The chain joins TRBV6-6 to TRBJ2-7; 7 bases agree with TRBD2. The germline V gene encodes CDR1 MNHNY and CDR2 SVGAGI (reference sequence). The CDR3 contains 14 residues. Unmatched junction bases numbered 5, after V lost 4 bases and J lost 2 bases. CDR3 nucleotide sequence: TGTGCCAGCAGTTCCCCGGGGGGAGCCTACGAGCAGTACTTC. Translation gives CASSSPGGAYEQYF.

The CDR3 region has the DNA TGTGCCAGCAGTTGGAAGGTAGCGGGGGGAGATCGAGATGAGCAGTACTTC. It encodes CASSWKVAGGDRDEQYF. The gene calls are TRBV5-6 and TRBJ2-5; 10 bases fit TRBD2. The CDR3 spans 17 residues. Germline CDR1 SGHDT, CDR2 YYEEEE. The junction had 21 bases not matched to a gene; V was cut back by 5 bases and J by 11 bases.

The genes are TRBV12-3 or TRBV12-4 and TRBJ1-5; 8 bases are a match to TRBD1. This CDR3 comprises 15 residues. V lost 1 base and J lost 5; bases outside the gene matches: 4. The CDR3 DNA reads as TGTGCCAGCAGTTTAGGGACAGGGACCCATCAGCCCCAGCATTTT. Encoded protein: CASSLGTGTHQPQHF.

The chain combines TRBV11-3 with TRBJ1-5, with 9 bases aligning to TRBD1. Trimming removed 5 bases from V and 9 bases from J; junction bases left unmatched: 5. The CDR3 is made up of 13 amino acids. Germline values: CDR1 SGHNT, CDR2 YENEEA. CDR3 DNA sequence: TGTGCCAGCAGCCCCGGACAGGGGAGGCCCCAGCATTTT. It encodes CASSPGQGRPQHF. Drawing the rest from reference TRBV11-3 and TRBJ1-5, the complete variable domain is EAGVVQSPRYKIIEKKQPVAFWCNPISGHNTLYWYLQNLGQGPELLIRYENEEAVDDSQLPKDRFSAERLKGVDSTLKIQPAELGDSAVYLCASSPGQGRPQHFGDGTRLSIL.

This rearrangement joins TRBV29-1 to TRBJ2-5; the match to TRBD1 covers 9 bases. V shed 4 bases, J shed 11 bases, and the junction held 11 bases outside the gene matches. Germline V gene lookup returns CDR1 SQVTM and CDR2 ANQGSEA. This CDR3 comprises 13 residues. Written as DNA, the CDR3 is TGCAGCGTTGGTGGCGGACAGGGGTCAGAGCAGTACTTC. Translating it yields CSVGGGQGSEQYF. Drawing the rest from reference TRBV29-1 and TRBJ2-5, the complete variable domain is SAVISQKPSRDICQRGTSLTIQCQVDSQVTMMFWYRQQPGQSLTLIATANQGSEATYESGFVIDKFPISRPNLTFSTLTVSNMSPEDSSIYLCSVGGGQGSEQYFGPGTRLLVL.

This clonotype was picked up a small number of times. The J gene is TRBJ1-2, the V gene TRBV2; no reliable D call. The CDR3 is 10 residues long. Trimming took off 6 bases at V and 8 bases at J, with 7 bases between the two ends. CDR1 is SNHLY and CDR2 is FYNNEI in the germline V gene. The DNA for the CDR3 is TGTGCCAGCAGGACATCGGGCTACACCTTC. Translated: CASRTSGYTF.

The sample holds a few counts of this clonotype. The chain links TRBV20-1 to TRBJ1-5; possible D gene TRBD1, 6 bases. From germline, CDR1 is DFQATT and CDR2 SNEGSKA (reference sequence). This CDR3 spans 16 amino acids. Trimming shortened V by 6 bases and J by 0 bases, and 18 bases separated the two germline ends. CDR3 region: CSASRGVVSSNQPQHF. As DNA, the CDR3 is TGCAGTGCCAGTAGGGGGGTAGTGTCTAGCAATCAGCCCCAGCATTTT.

Worth noting for this clonotype: Since a much larger clone is just one base distant, this may be a read error. V usage is TRBV5-1 and J usage is TRBJ2-5; TRBD2 is a possible D gene (5 bases). The J call could be wrong; TRBJ2-7 is a better fit for the DNA end. The CDR3 spans 15 residues. Germline V gene lookup returns CDR1 SGHRS and CDR2 YFSETQ. In DNA form, the CDR3 reads TGCGCCAGCAGCACATCGACACTAGTCTCGATCGAGCAGTACTTC. It encodes CASSTSTLVSIEQYF.

This clonotype came up a few times. The chain recombines TRBV28 with TRBJ2-5; a weak D match, TRBD2 (5 bases). Germline lookup yields CDR1 MDHEN and CDR2 SYDVKM. This CDR3 comprises 14 residues. V lost 5 bases and J lost 1, with 11 bases in between. CDR3 in DNA: TGTGCCAGCAGTCCACGGGGATTCCAAGAGACCCAGTACTTC. Residues: CASSPRGFQETQYF.

A note on this clonotype: Relative to the germline gene, one junction end is altered; a read error may explain this. V is TRBV9 and J is TRBJ2-5; a weak D match, TRBD2 (7 bases). This CDR3 region has 16 residues. CDR1 and CDR2 (germline): SGDLS, YYNGEE. CDR3 in DNA: TGCGCCAGCGGCTCATATAAAGCGGGACACTTAGAGACCCAGTACTTC. As protein: CASGSYKAGHLETQYF.

This clonotype was counted only a few times. The chain recombines TRBV7-9 with TRBJ2-5, with TRBD1 as a possible D gene (6 bases). Germline V gene data show CDR1 as SEHNR and CDR2 as FQNEAQ (reference sequence). Trimming cost V 5 bases and J 11 bases, with 27 bases left between them. The CDR3 contains 16 residues. This CDR3 reads CASSLKGQGSNHEQYF. For the CDR3, the DNA is TGTGCCAGCAGCCTAAAGGGCCAGGGGAGTAACCATGAGCAGTACTTC.

This clonotype was seen at least ten times. The chain combines TRBV7-2 with TRBJ1-5; D remains unclear. CDR3 length: 12 amino acids. Germline V gives CDR1 SGHTA, CDR2 FQGNSA. The V end lost 1 base, the J end lost 6 bases, and 4 bases lay between the germline ends. The chain's CDR3 is CASSLDGQPQHF. The CDR3, as DNA: TGTGCCAGCAGCTTAGATGGTCAGCCCCAGCATTTT.

The V and J genes are TRBV6-1 and TRBJ1-5, with D unclear. Germline V CDR1 and CDR2: MNHNS, SASEGT. Between the trimmed V and J ends, which lost 0 bases and 0 bases, there was a span of 6 bases. The CDR3 sequence is 15 residues long. CDR3 residues: CASSEARGSNQPQHF. CDR3 coding DNA: TGTGCCAGCAGTGAAGCGCGGGGTAGCAATCAGCCCCAGCATTTT.

A few counts support this clonotype. The chain employs TRBV7-8 and TRBJ2-6; D not certain. CDR3 length: 15 amino acids. From germline, CDR1 is SGHVS and CDR2 FQNEAQ. Trimming left V 3 bases short and J 18 bases short, with 24 bases between. As DNA, the CDR3 is TGTGCCAGCAGCTTCCTATTCCCCAACTCGGGTGCCCGGACTTTC. This encodes CASSFLFPNSGARTF.

As for this clonotype: With a much larger clone just one base away, this may be a read error. The rearrangement uses TRBV12-3 or TRBV12-4 and TRBJ2-1; D assignment may be TRBD1 or TRBD2 (5 bases each). The last part of the DNA fits TRBJ2-7 better; the J call may be wrong. The CDR3 totals 14 residues. DNA for the CDR3: TGTGCCAGCACCCTAGACAGCGACTACAATGAGCAGTACTTC. This gives the protein CASTLDSDYNEQYF.

For this clonotype: A junction end diverges from the germline sequence, so it may reflect a read error. The chain couples TRBV7-2 to TRBJ2-1; D unclear. CDR1 and CDR2 from the germline V gene are SGHTA and FQGNSA. The CDR3 length is 13 residues. The CDR3: CANSLDWHEEQFF. The CDR3 DNA reads as TGTGCCAACAGCTTAGATTGGCACGAGGAGCAGTTCTTC.

This clonotype was counted ten times or more. V is TRBV12-5 and J is TRBJ2-7; D tentatively fits TRBD1 or TRBD2 (7 bases each). Germline V gives CDR1 LGHNT, CDR2 FRNRAP. V lost 7 bases and J lost 1, with 14 bases in between. The CDR3 contains 14 residues. In DNA, the CDR3 is TGTGCTAGTGCCCAGGGGGGGATTTCCTACGAGCAGTACTTC. Translation gives CASAQGGISYEQYF.

This clonotype was picked up many times. The chain uses TRBV7-2 and TRBJ1-1; 8 bases map to TRBD1. The CDR3 has 16 amino acids. With V trimmed by 6 bases and J by 0 bases, 9 bases remained unmatched. The germline V gene encodes CDR1 SGHTA and CDR2 FQGNSA. CDR3 DNA: TGTGCCAGCAGTTCTAGACAGGGGAAGTTGAACACTGAAGCTTTCTTT. Protein product: CASSSRQGKLNTEAFF.